These 2 T cell receptor beta chains share one sample of origin, sequenced in a study of T cells in Graves' hyperthyroidism and ophthalmopathy. RNA transcripts were the template for amplifying TCR beta CDR3 regions. A set of HTBI primers served as the primers for a first-round RT-PCR of the TCR CDR3. TCRdb independently ran MiXCR on the multiplex PCR reads; one entry per CDR3 protein. The sample holds 650,000 to 850,000 distinct CDR3 sequences, under 20% seen once. Specimen: blood. The receptor source for this set is a woman aged 50 to 60 with Graves' hyperthyroidism that later progressed to Graves' ophthalmopathy.

The chain recombines TRBV4-1 with TRBJ2-7; tentatively, D is TRBD1 (6 bases). The CDR3 spans 15 residues. Trimming shortened V by 5 bases and J by 3 bases, and 17 bases separated the two germline ends. Germline loops: CDR1 MGHRA, CDR2 YSYEKL. The CDR3 nucleotides are TGCGCCAGCAGCTCAATCCGGGACAAGCACTACGAGCAGTACTTC. Its translation: CASSSIRDKHYEQYF.

The table lists this clonotype with a few counts. The rearrangement uses TRBV27 and TRBJ1-2; 11 bases align to TRBD1. This CDR3 is built from 16 residues. With V trimmed by 3 bases and J by 8 bases, 11 bases remained unmatched. CDR1 is MNHEY and CDR2 is SMNVEV in the germline V gene (reference sequence). This CDR3 is CASSFTQGQGAGGYTF. The CDR3 DNA sequence: TGTGCCAGCAGTTTCACACAAGGACAGGGGGCAGGGGGCTACACCTTC.